The sequence of this T cell receptor (beta chain) was determined in a study of radiotherapy plus CTLA-4 blockade in lung cancer. This clone is a singleton in its sample. Clones were sequenced by immunoSEQ multiplex PCR, and TCRdb holds only the in-frame ones, with some missing. The sample contains around 99,000 clones, around 90% of which appear only once. The CDR3 covers 15 residues. Germline V CDR1 and CDR2: MGHRA, YSYEKL. The V and J ends lost 1 base and 2 bases respectively, with 9 bases between them. Focal radiation with ipilimumab CTLA-4 blockade was given to patients with chemo-refractory metastatic non-small-cell lung cancer.

Sample: peripheral blood, taken from a patient treated with radiotherapy plus ipilimumab. The clonotype originates from a human donor with non-small cell lung cancer that progressed on radiotherapy plus ipilimumab. This chain links TRBV4-1 with TRBJ1-5; D remains unclear. The CDR3 coding sequence is TGCGCCAGCAGCCAAGTATTCAGCGGCAATCAGCCCCAGCATTTT. It codes for CASSQVFSGNQPQHF.